This T cell receptor beta chain derives from a study of control samples from healthy donors and cancer patients. Profiling relied on immunoSEQ multiplex PCR, and the TCRdb table lists in-frame clones only, not all of them. Seen here are about 120,000 clones, around nine tenths observed once, and the top ten hold 9.5% to 13%. The ends lost 2 bases at V and 4 bases at J; junction bases unmatched: 10. Germline V lookup: CDR1 ENHRY, CDR2 SYGVKD. CDR3 length: 17 residues. The TCR originated in a man aged 30 to 45 in good health. The sample comprised blood. This chain uses TRBV10-3 with TRBJ2-7; TRBD1 matches at 11 bases. The CDR3 bases are TGTGCCATCAGTGAGGCCGGGACAGGGGGAGTGGGGTACGAGCAGTACGTC. Amino acid sequence: CAISEAGTGGVGYEQYV.